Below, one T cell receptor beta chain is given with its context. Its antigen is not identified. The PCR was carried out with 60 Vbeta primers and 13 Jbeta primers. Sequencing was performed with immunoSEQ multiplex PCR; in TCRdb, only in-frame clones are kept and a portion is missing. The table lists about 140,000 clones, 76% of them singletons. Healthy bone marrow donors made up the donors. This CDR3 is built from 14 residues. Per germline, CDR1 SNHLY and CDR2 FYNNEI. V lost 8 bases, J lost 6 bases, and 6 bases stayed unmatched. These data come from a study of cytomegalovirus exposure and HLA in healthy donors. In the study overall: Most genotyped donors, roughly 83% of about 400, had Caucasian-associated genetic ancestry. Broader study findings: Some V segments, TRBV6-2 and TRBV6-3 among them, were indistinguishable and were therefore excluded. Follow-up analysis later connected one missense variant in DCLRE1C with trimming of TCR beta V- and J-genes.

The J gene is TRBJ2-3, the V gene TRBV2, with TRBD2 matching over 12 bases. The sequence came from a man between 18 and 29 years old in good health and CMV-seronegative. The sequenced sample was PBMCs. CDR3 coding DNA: TGTGCCAGCCGGCTAGCGGGAGGGCTCGATACGCAGTATTTT. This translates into CASRLAGGLDTQYF.